This T cell receptor beta chain originates from a study of control samples from healthy donors and cancer patients. Clones were sequenced by immunoSEQ multiplex PCR, and TCRdb holds only the in-frame ones, with some missing. Here the sample spans some 120,000 clones, about 93% being singletons. The CDR3 covers 18 residues. This chain connects TRBV21-1 to TRBJ1-1. TRBV21-1 is an annotated pseudogene. The sequence was obtained from a man aged 50-59 years with head and neck cancer. Sequenced input: PBMCs. CDR3 sequence: CASSKEESAGNPNTEAFF. The CDR3, as DNA: TGTGCCAGCAGCAAAGAGGAGTCGGCCGGGAATCCGAACACTGAAGCTTTCTTT.